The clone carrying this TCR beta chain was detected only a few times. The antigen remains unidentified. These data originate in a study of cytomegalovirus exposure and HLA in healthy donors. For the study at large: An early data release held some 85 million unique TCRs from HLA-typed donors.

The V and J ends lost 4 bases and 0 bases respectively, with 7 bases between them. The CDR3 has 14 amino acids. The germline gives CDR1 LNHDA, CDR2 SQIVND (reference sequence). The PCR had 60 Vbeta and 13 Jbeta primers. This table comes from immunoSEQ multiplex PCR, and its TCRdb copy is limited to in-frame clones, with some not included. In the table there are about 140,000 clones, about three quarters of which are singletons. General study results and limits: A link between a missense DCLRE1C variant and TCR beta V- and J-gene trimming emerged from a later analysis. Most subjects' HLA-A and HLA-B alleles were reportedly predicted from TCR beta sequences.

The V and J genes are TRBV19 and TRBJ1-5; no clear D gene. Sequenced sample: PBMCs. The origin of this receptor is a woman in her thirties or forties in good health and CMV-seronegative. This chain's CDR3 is CASSTQDSNQPQHF. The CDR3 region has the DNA TGTGCCAGTAGTACTCAGGATAGCAATCAGCCCCAGCATTTT.